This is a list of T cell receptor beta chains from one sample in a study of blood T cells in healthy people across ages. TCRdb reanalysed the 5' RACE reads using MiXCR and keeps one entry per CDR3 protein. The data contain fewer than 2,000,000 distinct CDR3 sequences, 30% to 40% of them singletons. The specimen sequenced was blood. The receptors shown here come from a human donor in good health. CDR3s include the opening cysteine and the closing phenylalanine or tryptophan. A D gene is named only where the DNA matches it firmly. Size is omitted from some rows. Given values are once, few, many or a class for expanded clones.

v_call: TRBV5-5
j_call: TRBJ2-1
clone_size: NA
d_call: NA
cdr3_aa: CASSLEGNGYNEQFF
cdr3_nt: TGTGCCAGCAGCTTGGAAGGGAACGGGTACAATGAGCAGTTCTTC

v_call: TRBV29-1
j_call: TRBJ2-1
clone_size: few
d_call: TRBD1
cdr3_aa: CSAPGQGAGNEQFF
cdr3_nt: TGCAGCGCCCCGGGACAGGGGGCAGGGAATGAGCAGTTCTTC

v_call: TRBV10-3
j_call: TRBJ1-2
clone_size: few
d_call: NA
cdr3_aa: CAISEYRDYGYTF
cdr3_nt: TGTGCCATCAGTGAGTACCGGGACTACGGGTACACCTTC

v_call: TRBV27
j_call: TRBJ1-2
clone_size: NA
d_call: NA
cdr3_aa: CASKQRVNYGYTF
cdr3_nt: TGTGCCAGCAAACAAAGGGTCAACTATGGCTACACCTTC

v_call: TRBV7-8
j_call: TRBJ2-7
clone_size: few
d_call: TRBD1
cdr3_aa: CASSFWDRTYEQYF
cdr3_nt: TGTGCCAGCAGCTTTTGGGACAGAACCTACGAGCAGTACTTC

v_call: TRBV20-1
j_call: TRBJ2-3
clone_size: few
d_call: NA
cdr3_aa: CSASDYQHGTDTQYF
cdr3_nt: TGCAGTGCTTCGGACTATCAACACGGCACAGATACGCAGTATTTT

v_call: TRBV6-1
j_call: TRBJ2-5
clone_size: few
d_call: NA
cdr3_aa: CASSEARGYSETQYF
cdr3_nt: TGTGCCAGCAGTGAAGCGCGGGGCTACTCAGAGACCCAGTACTTC

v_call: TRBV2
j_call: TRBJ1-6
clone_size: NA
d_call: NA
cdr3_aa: CASTSGAGYNSPLHF
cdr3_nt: TGTGCCAGCACTTCAGGAGCGGGTTATAATTCACCCCTCCACTTT

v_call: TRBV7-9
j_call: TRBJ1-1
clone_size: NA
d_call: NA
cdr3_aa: CASSGGKRGGTEAFF
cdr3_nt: TGTGCCAGCAGCGGAGGGAAACGGGGAGGAACTGAAGCTTTCTTT

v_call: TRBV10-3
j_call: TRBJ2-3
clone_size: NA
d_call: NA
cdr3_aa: CATGPTDTQYF
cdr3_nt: TGTGCCACTGGCCCCACAGATACGCAGTATTTT

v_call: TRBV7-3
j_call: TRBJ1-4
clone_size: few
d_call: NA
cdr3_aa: CASSPDPGEKLFF
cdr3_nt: TGTGCCAGCAGCCCCGACCCGGGTGAAAAACTGTTTTTT

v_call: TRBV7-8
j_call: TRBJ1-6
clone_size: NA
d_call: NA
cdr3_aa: CASSLGPRESGYNSPLHF
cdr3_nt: TGTGCCAGCAGCTTAGGTCCTAGGGAATCGGGATATAATTCACCCCTCCACTTT

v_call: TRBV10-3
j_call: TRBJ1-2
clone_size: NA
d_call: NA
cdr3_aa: CAITEGGLNYGYTF
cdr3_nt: TGTGCCATCACCGAAGGAGGACTTAACTATGGCTACACCTTC

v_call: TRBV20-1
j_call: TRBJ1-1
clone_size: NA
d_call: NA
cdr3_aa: CSARDLWGQTGNTEAFF
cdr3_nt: TGCAGTGCTAGAGATTTATGGGGCCAAACAGGGAACACTGAAGCTTTCTTT

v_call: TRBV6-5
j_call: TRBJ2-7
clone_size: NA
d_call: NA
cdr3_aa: CASSPRISSYEQYF
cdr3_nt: TGTGCCAGCAGCCCCCGGATCAGTTCCTACGAGCAGTACTTC

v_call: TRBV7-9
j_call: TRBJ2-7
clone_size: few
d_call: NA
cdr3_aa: CASTIGGAYEQYF
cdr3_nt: TGTGCCAGCACAATAGGAGGGGCCTACGAGCAGTACTTC

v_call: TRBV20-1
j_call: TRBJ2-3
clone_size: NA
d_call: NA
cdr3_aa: CSAPGRGGTDTQYF
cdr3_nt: TGCAGTGCCCCAGGGAGGGGGGGCACAGATACGCAGTATTTT

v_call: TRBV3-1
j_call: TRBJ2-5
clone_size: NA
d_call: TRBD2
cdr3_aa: CASSQVAGGPYQETQYF
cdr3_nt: TGTGCCAGCAGCCAAGTAGCGGGGGGACCCTACCAAGAGACCCAGTACTTC

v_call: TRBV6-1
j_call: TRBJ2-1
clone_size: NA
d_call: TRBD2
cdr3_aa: CASRRYSGRGSYNEQFF
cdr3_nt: TGTGCCAGCAGAAGATATAGCGGGCGGGGGTCCTACAATGAGCAGTTCTTC

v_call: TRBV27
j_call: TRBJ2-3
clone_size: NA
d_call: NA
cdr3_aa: CAGHNPGLFGNTQYF
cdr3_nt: TGTGCCGGCCATAATCCAGGCCTTTTTGGGAACACGCAGTATTTT

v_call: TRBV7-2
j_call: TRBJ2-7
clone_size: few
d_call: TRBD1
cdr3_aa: CASSSRTGLISEQYF
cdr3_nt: TGTGCCAGCAGCTCCAGGACAGGGTTAATATCCGAGCAGTACTTC

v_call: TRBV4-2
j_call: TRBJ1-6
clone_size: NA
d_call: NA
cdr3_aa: CASQSESFDSPLHF
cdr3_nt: TGTGCCAGCCAGAGCGAGAGTTTCGATTCACCCCTCCACTTT

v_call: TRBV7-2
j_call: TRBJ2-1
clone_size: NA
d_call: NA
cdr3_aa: CASSLVAFGTGQLNEQFF
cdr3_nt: TGTGCCAGCAGCTTAGTCGCGTTCGGTACAGGACAGCTCAATGAGCAGTTCTTC

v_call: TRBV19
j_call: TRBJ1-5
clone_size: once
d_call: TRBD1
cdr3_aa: CASKRLRDSRGADDQPQHF
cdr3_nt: TGTGCCAGTAAGAGGCTTCGGGACAGTCGGGGGGCGGACGATCAGCCCCAGCATTTT

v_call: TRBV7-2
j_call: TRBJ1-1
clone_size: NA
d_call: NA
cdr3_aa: CASSEFGDTEAFF
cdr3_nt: TGTGCCAGCAGTGAGTTTGGGGACACTGAAGCTTTCTTT

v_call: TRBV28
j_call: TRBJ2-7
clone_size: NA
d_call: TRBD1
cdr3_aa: CASRTGTGMDEQYF
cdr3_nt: TGTGCCAGCAGGACCGGGACAGGGATGGACGAGCAGTACTTC

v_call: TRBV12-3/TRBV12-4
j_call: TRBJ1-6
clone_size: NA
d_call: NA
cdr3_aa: CASSSDVRALHF
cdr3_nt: TGTGCCAGCAGTTCGGACGTCCGGGCCCTCCACTTT

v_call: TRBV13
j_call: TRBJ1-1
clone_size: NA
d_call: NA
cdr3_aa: CASSLQEMLTDEAFF
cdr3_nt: TGTGCCAGCAGCTTACAGGAGATGTTGACGGATGAAGCTTTCTTT

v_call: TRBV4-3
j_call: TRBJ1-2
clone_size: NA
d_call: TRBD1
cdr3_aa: CASSHVSRGIWGYTF
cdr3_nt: TGCGCCAGCAGCCATGTGTCCAGGGGGATCTGGGGCTACACCTTC

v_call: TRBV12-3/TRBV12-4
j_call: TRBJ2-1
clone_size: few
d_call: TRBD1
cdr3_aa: CASSLGQGIHEQFF
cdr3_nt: TGTGCCAGCAGTTTAGGACAGGGGATCCATGAGCAGTTCTTC

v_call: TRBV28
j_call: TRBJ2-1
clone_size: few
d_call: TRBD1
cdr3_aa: CASSPGTAHYNEQFF
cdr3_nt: TGTGCCAGCAGTCCCGGGACAGCACACTACAATGAGCAGTTCTTC

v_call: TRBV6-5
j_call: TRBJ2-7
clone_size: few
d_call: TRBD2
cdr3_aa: CASSYSTSGGYNEQYF
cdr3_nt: TGTGCCAGCAGTTACTCGACTAGCGGGGGGTACAACGAGCAGTACTTC

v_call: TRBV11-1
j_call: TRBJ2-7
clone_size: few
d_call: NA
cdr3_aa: CASSSQGAGYGYEQYF
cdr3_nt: TGTGCCAGCAGCTCCCAGGGTGCCGGCTACGGCTACGAGCAGTACTTC

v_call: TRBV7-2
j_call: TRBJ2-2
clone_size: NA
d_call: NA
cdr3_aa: CASRGGVNTGELFF
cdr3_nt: TGTGCCAGCAGAGGGGGGGTGAACACCGGGGAGCTGTTTTTT

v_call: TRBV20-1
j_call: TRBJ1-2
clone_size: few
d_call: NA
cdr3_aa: CSARPDSWGGYTF
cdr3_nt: TGCAGTGCTAGACCGGACTCTTGGGGTGGCTACACCTTC

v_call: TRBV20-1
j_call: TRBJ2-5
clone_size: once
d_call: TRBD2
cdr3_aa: CSARGRLTGGETQYF
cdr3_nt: TGCAGTGCTAGAGGTCGTCTAACGGGGGGAGAGACCCAGTACTTC

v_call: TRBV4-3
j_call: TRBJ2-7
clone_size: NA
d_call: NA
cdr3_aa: CASSHRPGPTYEQYF
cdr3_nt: TGCGCCAGCAGCCACAGGCCGGGACCGACCTACGAGCAGTACTTC

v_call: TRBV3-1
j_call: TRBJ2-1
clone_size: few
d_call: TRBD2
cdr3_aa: CASSQEGRGYNEQFF
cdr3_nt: TGTGCCAGCAGCCAAGAGGGGCGGGGGTACAATGAGCAGTTCTTC

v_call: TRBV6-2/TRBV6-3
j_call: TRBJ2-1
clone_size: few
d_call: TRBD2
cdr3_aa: CASGRIAGGRDEQFF
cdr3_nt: TGTGCCAGCGGAAGGATAGCGGGGGGGCGCGATGAGCAGTTCTTC

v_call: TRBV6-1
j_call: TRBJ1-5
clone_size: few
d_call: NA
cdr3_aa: CASSERRDPYQPQHF
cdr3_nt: TGTGCCAGCAGTGAACGTAGGGACCCGTATCAGCCCCAGCATTTT

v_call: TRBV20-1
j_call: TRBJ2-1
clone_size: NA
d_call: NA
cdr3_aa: CSASRGLSYNEQFF
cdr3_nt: TGCAGTGCTAGTCGCGGACTGTCCTACAATGAGCAGTTCTTC

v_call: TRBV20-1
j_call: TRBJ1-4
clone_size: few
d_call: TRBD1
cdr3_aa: CSASDAGTDSEKLFF
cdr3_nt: TGCAGTGCTAGTGACGCCGGGACAGATAGTGAAAAACTGTTTTTT

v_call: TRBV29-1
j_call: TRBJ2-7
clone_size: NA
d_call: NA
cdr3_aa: CSVEDRKGTNYEQYF
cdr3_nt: TGCAGCGTTGAAGATAGGAAGGGCACCAATTACGAGCAGTACTTC

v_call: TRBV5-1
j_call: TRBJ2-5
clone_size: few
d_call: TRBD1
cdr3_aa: CASSLVRLGTAYQETQYF
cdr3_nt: TGCGCCAGCAGCTTGGTCCGCCTTGGGACAGCGTACCAAGAGACCCAGTACTTC

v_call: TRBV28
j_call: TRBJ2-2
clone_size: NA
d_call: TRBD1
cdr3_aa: CASSFGQVSLTTYTGELFF
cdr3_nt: TGTGCCAGCAGTTTCGGACAGGTTTCACTTACGACTTACACCGGGGAGCTGTTTTTT

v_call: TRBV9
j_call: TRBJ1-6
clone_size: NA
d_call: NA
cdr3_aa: CASSPGKGLSTGSPLHF
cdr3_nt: TGTGCCAGCAGCCCAGGGAAGGGACTAAGTACTGGTTCACCCCTCCACTTT

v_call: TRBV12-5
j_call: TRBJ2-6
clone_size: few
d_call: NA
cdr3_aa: CASGWDLQSGANVLTF
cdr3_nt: TGTGCTAGTGGTTGGGACCTACAATCTGGGGCCAACGTCCTGACTTTC

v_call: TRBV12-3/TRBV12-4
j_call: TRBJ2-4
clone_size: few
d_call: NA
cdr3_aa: CASSFRKGGLGEQYF
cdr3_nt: TGTGCCAGCAGTTTCCGAAAGGGCGGGTTGGGTGAGCAGTACTTC

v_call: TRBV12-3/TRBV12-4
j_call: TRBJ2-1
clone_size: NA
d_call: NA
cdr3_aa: CASSFSVGGWHNEQFF
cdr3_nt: TGTGCCAGCAGTTTTAGTGTGGGGGGTTGGCACAATGAGCAGTTCTTC

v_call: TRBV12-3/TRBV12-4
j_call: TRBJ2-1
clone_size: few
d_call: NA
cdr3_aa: CASSGPIEQFF
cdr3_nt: TGTGCCAGCAGCGGACCGATCGAGCAGTTCTTC

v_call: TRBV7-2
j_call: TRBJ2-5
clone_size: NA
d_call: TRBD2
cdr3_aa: CASSLALTSGAQYF
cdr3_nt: TGTGCCAGCAGCTTAGCGCTGACTAGCGGGGCCCAGTACTTC

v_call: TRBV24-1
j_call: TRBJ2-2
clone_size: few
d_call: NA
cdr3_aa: CATSDRDWETGELFF
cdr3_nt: TGTGCCACCAGTGATCGGGACTGGGAGACCGGGGAGCTGTTTTTT

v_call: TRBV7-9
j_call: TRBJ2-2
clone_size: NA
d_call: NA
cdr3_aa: CASSLAEEVYTGELFF
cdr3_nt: TGTGCCAGCAGCTTAGCGGAGGAGGTGTACACCGGGGAGCTGTTTTTT

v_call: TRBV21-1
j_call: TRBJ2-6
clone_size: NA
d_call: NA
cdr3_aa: CASSTGTGVFSGGANVLTF
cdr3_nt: TGTGCCAGCAGCACTGGGACAGGGGTTTTCTCCGGTGGGGCCAACGTCCTGACTTTC

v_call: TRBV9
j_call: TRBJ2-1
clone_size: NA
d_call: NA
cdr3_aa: CASSATHEQFF
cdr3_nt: TGTGCCAGCAGCGCCACCCATGAGCAGTTCTTC

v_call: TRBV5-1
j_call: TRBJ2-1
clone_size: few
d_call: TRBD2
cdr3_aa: CASSSAPRTSGSGYDEQFF
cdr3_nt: TGCGCCAGCAGCTCGGCTCCTCGGACTAGCGGGTCCGGGTACGATGAGCAGTTCTTC

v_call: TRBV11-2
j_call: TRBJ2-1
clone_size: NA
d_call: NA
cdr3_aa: CASSLTNLDEQFF
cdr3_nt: TGTGCCAGCAGCTTAACTAACCTCGATGAGCAGTTCTTC

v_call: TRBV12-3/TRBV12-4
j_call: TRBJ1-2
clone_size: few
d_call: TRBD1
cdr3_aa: CASSLSGRGNGYTF
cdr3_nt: TGTGCCAGCAGCCTCTCGGGCAGGGGGAACGGCTACACCTTC